This entry describes one T cell receptor beta chain. The data were obtained in a study of blood T cell repertoires in COVID-19. The wider study: Specimens from acute and convalescent COVID-19 originated in the United States, Italy and Spain.

Assay: immunoSEQ multiplex PCR; the TCRdb copy retains only in-frame clones and omits some. The sample has some 150,000 clones; around four fifths are singletons. In assigning cohorts, the study relied on participant-reported clinical history. Among Cohort 3 donors, those recovered had two negative PCRs, clearance, or symptom resolution. The sequence was collected from a woman in her forties who had recovered from COVID-19. The specimen was PBMCs or T cells enriched from blood (not recorded which).

This CDR3 is CASSIGRQGEDNEQFF. CDR3 nucleotides: TGTGCCAGTAGTATAGGTCGACAGGGTGAAGACAATGAGCAGTTCTTC. The chain is built from TRBV19 and TRBJ2-1, with 7 bases aligning to TRBD1. Germline assignment: CDR1 LNHDA and CDR2 SQIVND (reference sequence). CDR3 length equals 16 residues. Trimming cost V 1 base and J 5 bases; bases outside gene matches: 8.